The 31 T cell receptor beta chains reported below all come from one sample, sequenced in a study of T cell repertoires in cytomegalovirus infection. TCRdb itself ran the reads through MiXCR, one entry per CDR3 protein. The sample comprises 900,000 to 950,000 distinct CDR3 sequences, around a third of which are singletons, and roughly an eighth rests with the top ten. These receptors' targets are unknown. Specimen: cultured CD8+ T cells from PBMCs, collected from culture after CMV antigen stimulation. The receptors were sampled from a human donor in good health (CMV status not recorded). Some clones in this sample may be carry-over from other donors' samples.

Concerning this clonotype: One base away lies a much larger clone, so this may be a sequencing read error. The CDR3 region has the DNA TGTGCCAGCAGTTTTGGGTCAGAAGCAAACTATGGCTACACCTTC. It codes for CASSFGSEANYGYTF. The chain links TRBV27 to TRBJ1-2; D not resolved. The germline CDR1 and CDR2 sequences are MNHEY and SMNVEV (reference sequence). Trimming cost V 3 bases and J 2 bases, with 13 bases left between them. The CDR3 extends over 15 amino acids.

This clonotype was observed a handful of times. The chain is built from TRBV27 and TRBJ2-2, with 8 positions matching TRBD2. CDR3 length: 18 residues. V dropped 3 bases and J dropped 0; count of bases not matched to a gene: 9. Germline assignment: CDR1 MNHEY and CDR2 SMNVEV (reference sequence). The CDR3 bases are TGTGCCAGCAGTTTGGGGGACTTTAGCGGGACGAACACCGGGGAGCTGTTTTTT. This translates into CASSLGDFSGTNTGELFF.

The CDR3, as DNA: TGTGCCAGTAGTATCGGGTCGTGGGACGGCTACAATGAGCAGTTCTTC. This encodes CASSIGSWDGYNEQFF. The chain uses TRBV19 and TRBJ2-1; D may match TRBD1 or TRBD2 (5 bases each). CDR3 length: 16 amino acids. Germline V gene sequence: CDR1 LNHDA, CDR2 SQIVND (reference sequence). Trimming removed 3 bases from V and 3 bases from J, with 15 bases in between.

The chain uses TRBV4-2 and TRBJ2-7; TRBD1 matches at 12 bases. CDR1 LGHNA and CDR2 YNFKEQ come from the germline V gene. The CDR3 has 15 amino acids. J was trimmed by 5 bases and V by 3 bases; bases with no gene match: 5. The CDR3 sequence: CASSHQGTGGDEQYF. CDR3 in DNA: TGTGCCAGCAGCCACCAAGGGACAGGGGGCGACGAGCAGTACTTC.

The chain links TRBV5-4 to TRBJ2-1, with D tentatively TRBD2 (5 bases). CDR3 length: 13 residues. V lost 0 bases and J lost 8, with 9 bases in between. CDR1 and CDR2 from the germline V gene are SGHNT and YYREEE (reference sequence). The CDR3 DNA follows: TGTGCCAGCAGCTTGGCTAGCATCGATGAGCAGTTCTTC. Amino acids: CASSLASIDEQFF. Variable domain in full (rest from reference TRBV5-4 and TRBJ2-1): ETGVTQSPTHLIKTRGQQVTLRCSSQSGHNTVSWYQQALGQGPQFIFQYYREEENGRGNFPPRFSGLQFPNYSSELNVNALELDDSALYLCASSLASIDEQFFGPGTRLTVL.

V gene TRBV29-1 combines with J gene TRBJ1-1; D not resolved. There are 10 residues in the CDR3. V was clipped by 2 bases and J by 8 bases, with 6 bases between them. In germline, CDR1 is SQVTM, CDR2 ANQGSEA. In DNA form, the CDR3 reads TGCAGCGTTGAAAGAGGGGAAGCTTTCTTT. Translation gives CSVERGEAFF.

This clonotype was counted a few times. This chain links TRBV13 with TRBJ1-2; D gene unclear. Germline V lookup: CDR1 PRHDT, CDR2 FYEKMQ (reference sequence). The ends were cut back, 4 bases at V and 4 bases at J, with 13 bases in the middle. The CDR3 totals 14 residues. The CDR3 region is CASSSQGPRYGYTF. CDR3 DNA: TGTGCCAGCAGCTCCCAAGGGCCACGCTATGGCTACACCTTC.

V is TRBV10-3 and J is TRBJ2-6, with unresolved D. CDR1 ENHRY and CDR2 SYGVKD come from the germline V gene. The CDR3 covers 17 residues. Trimming took off 6 bases at V and 0 bases at J, with 15 bases between the two ends. The CDR3, as DNA: TGTGCCATCAGAGACCAAGACCGCAGCTCTGGGGCCAACGTCCTGACTTTC. Protein sequence: CAIRDQDRSSGANVLTF.

With regard to this clonotype: A read error is possible here, since a much larger clone lies one base away. The chain has TRBV10-3 and TRBJ2-2; TRBD1 aligns across 7 bases. CDR1 is ENHRY and CDR2 is SYGVKD in the germline V gene. The CDR3 is made up of 14 amino acids. The CDR3 protein is CAIRGTENIGELFF. The CDR3 DNA reads as TGTGCCATCAGAGGGACAGAGAACATCGGGGAGCTGTTTTTT.

This rearrangement joins TRBV11-2 to TRBJ2-5; 11 bases map to TRBD1. CDR3 length: 16 amino acids. Trimming cost V 1 base and J 2 bases; bases outside gene matches: 3. CDR1 and CDR2 (germline): SGHAT, FQNNGV. CDR3 loop: CASSLGGTGGQETQYF. CDR3 DNA: TGTGCCAGCAGCTTAGGAGGGACAGGGGGGCAAGAGACCCAGTACTTC.

This clonotype was seen more than once but under ten times. This chain joins TRBV6-5 and TRBJ1-6; 9 nucleotides agree with TRBD1. This CDR3 has 15 residues. The V and J ends lost 8 bases and 1 base, in that order; junction bases with no gene match: 3. Per the germline V gene, CDR1 is MNHEY and CDR2 is SVGAGI. Here the CDR3 reads CASRTGVSYNSPLHF. CDR3 nucleotide sequence: TGTGCCAGCCGGACAGGGGTTTCCTATAATTCACCCCTCCACTTT.

The chain employs TRBV18 and TRBJ1-1; D call uncertain. V shed 3 bases and J shed 3 bases, with 11 bases lying between them. The germline V gene encodes CDR1 KGHSH and CDR2 LQKENI. This CDR3 has 14 residues. CDR3 amino acids: CASSPAWQHTEAFF. CDR3 coding DNA: TGTGCCAGCTCACCGGCGTGGCAGCACACTGAAGCTTTCTTT.

This clonotype was counted between two and nine times. J is TRBJ2-5 and V is TRBV7-9; D gene ambiguous. V dropped 5 bases and J dropped 1 base, with 8 bases sitting between them. The CDR3 length is 13 residues. Per the germline V gene, CDR1 is SEHNR and CDR2 is FQNEAQ (reference sequence). The CDR3 nucleotides are TGTGCCAGCAGCCCTCCACTCCAAGAGACCCAGTACTTC. Translating it yields CASSPPLQETQYF. Drawing the rest from reference TRBV7-9 and TRBJ2-5, the complete variable domain is DTGVSQNPRHKITKRGQNVTFRCDPISEHNRLYWYRQTLGQGPEFLTYFQNEAQLEKSRLLSDRFSAERPKGSFSTLEIQRTEQGDSAMYLCASSPPLQETQYFGPGTRLLVL.

The chain joins TRBV4-1 to TRBJ2-2, with D possibly TRBD2 on 7 matching bases. This CDR3 comprises 15 residues. Germline CDR1 MGHRA, CDR2 YSYEKL. V lost 4 bases, J lost 7 bases, and 16 bases lay in between. CDR3 nucleotides: TGCGCCAGCAGCCCTGGGGAGGGGGAGGGCGGGGAGCTGTTTTTT. Its protein product is CASSPGEGEGGELFF.

This clonotype was counted at least ten times. This chain links TRBV7-9 with TRBJ2-3, with 8 positions matching TRBD1. The CDR3 consists of 16 residues. Germline CDR1 SEHNR, CDR2 FQNEAQ (reference sequence). Losses at the gene ends were 1 base for V and 6 bases for J; bases not matched to a gene: 9. In DNA, the CDR3 is TGTGCCAGCAGCTTAGATCTGCCCTACAGGGGGGATACGCAGTATTTT. It encodes CASSLDLPYRGDTQYF.

In this sample, this clonotype turned up many times. This sequence joins TRBV7-2 and TRBJ2-5; D might be TRBD2 (6 bases). Germline-derived CDR1 and CDR2 are SGHTA and FQGNSA. Between the trimmed V and J ends, which lost 5 bases and 5 bases, there was a span of 21 bases. The CDR3 spans 16 residues. The CDR3 nucleotides are TGTGCCAGCAGCGCCCCAGGTGGGCTAGCGCGGGAGACCCAGTACTTC. It encodes CASSAPGGLARETQYF.

The V and J genes are TRBV5-5 and TRBJ2-1; D might be TRBD1 (6 bases). This CDR3 has 15 amino acids. The germline V and J ends were trimmed by 4 bases and 2 bases, with 13 bases remaining between them. CDR1 is SGHKS and CDR2 is YYEKEE in the germline V gene (reference sequence). This CDR3 is CASSEIKGAYNEQFF. DNA for the CDR3: TGTGCCAGCAGCGAGATCAAGGGGGCCTACAATGAGCAGTTCTTC.

This clonotype was observed a few times. This chain connects TRBV12-5 to TRBJ2-5; 7 bases line up with TRBD1. Looked up from germline, CDR1 is LGHNT and CDR2 is FRNRAP. Trimming at V came to 2 bases and at J to 4 bases, leaving 7 bases not matched to a gene. The CDR3 spans 15 residues. For the CDR3, the DNA is TGTGCTAGTGGTTTGTCGGGACAGCAGAGAGAGACCCAGTACTTC. Amino acid sequence: CASGLSGQQRETQYF. The variable domain in full, with the rest retrieved from reference TRBV12-5 and TRBJ2-5, is DARVTQTPRHKVTEMGQEVTMRCQPILGHNTVFWYRQTMMQGLELLAYFRNRAPLDDSGMPKDRFSAEMPDATLATLKIQPSEPRDSAVYFCASGLSGQQRETQYFGPGTRLLVL.

In this sample, this clonotype turned up a few times. This rearrangement joins TRBV7-9 to TRBJ1-2; a weak D match, TRBD1 (6 bases). Trimming pared 2 bases from V and 2 bases from J, leaving 18 bases between. This CDR3 has 17 amino acids. Germline V gene sequence: CDR1 SEHNR, CDR2 FQNEAQ (reference sequence). CDR3 amino acids: CASSLPRVTGFNYGYTF. CDR3 DNA sequence: TGTGCCAGCAGCTTACCGAGGGTAACAGGGTTCAACTATGGCTACACCTTC.

This chain joins TRBV29-1 and TRBJ2-5, with 9 bases aligning to TRBD2. The ends lost 0 bases at V and 0 bases at J; junction bases unmatched: 11. The germline V gene has CDR1 SQVTM and CDR2 ANQGSEA. The CDR3 covers 18 residues. The CDR3 region is CSVEDGLTSGTYQETQYF. CDR3 in DNA: TGCAGCGTTGAAGACGGCCTGACTAGCGGAACCTACCAAGAGACCCAGTACTTC.

The V call is TRBV4-2, the J call TRBJ2-5; possible D gene TRBD1, 5 bases. Germline V CDR1 and CDR2: LGHNA, YNFKEQ. The V end lost 0 bases, the J end lost 4 bases, and 6 bases lay between the germline ends. CDR3 length equals 13 residues. The CDR3 loop reads CASSQEGLETQYF. CDR3 nucleotides: TGTGCCAGCAGCCAAGAGGGGCTAGAGACCCAGTACTTC.

This chain uses TRBV7-9 with TRBJ1-2; 8 positions agree with TRBD1. V gave up 4 bases and J gave up 3 bases; unmatched junction bases: 4. Germline V gene lookup returns CDR1 SEHNR and CDR2 FQNEAQ (reference sequence). The CDR3 spans 14 residues. CDR3 sequence (DNA): TGTGCCAGCAGCTCGGACAGGGTTGACTATGGCTACACCTTC. This encodes CASSSDRVDYGYTF.

The chain is built from TRBV5-5 and TRBJ1-5; 7 nucleotides align to TRBD1. There are 18 residues in the CDR3. Germline CDR1 and CDR2: SGHKS and YYEKEE (reference sequence). V was pared by 0 bases and J by 2 bases, with 11 bases of the junction left unmatched. The CDR3 is CASSLAPTTGNGNQPQHF. As DNA, the CDR3 is TGTGCCAGCAGCTTGGCCCCTACGACAGGGAACGGCAATCAGCCCCAGCATTTT.

V gene TRBV6-2 or TRBV6-3 combines with J gene TRBJ2-5; D perhaps matches TRBD2 (5 bases). In germline, CDR1 is MNHEY, CDR2 SVGEGT. V lost 3 bases, J lost 2 bases, and 13 bases lay in between. The length of the CDR3 is 15 residues. The chain's CDR3 is CASSYSRGNQETQYF. The CDR3 nucleotides read TGTGCCAGCAGTTATTCCCGAGGGAATCAAGAGACCCAGTACTTC.

The gene calls are TRBV11-2 and TRBJ1-5; no clear D. The V end was cut by 1 base, the J end by 12 bases, with 13 bases between. CDR1 SGHAT and CDR2 FQNNGV come from the germline V gene. The length of the CDR3 is 13 residues. The CDR3 sequence is CASSLGSGVGQHF. In nucleotides, the CDR3 is TGTGCCAGCAGCTTAGGGTCGGGCGTGGGCCAGCATTTT.

The chain is built from TRBV5-1 and TRBJ2-7, with D perhaps matching TRBD1 (5 bases). The CDR3 spans 15 residues. The germline V gene encodes CDR1 SGHRS and CDR2 YFSETQ. V lost 0 bases to trimming and J lost 5 bases, with 15 bases between them. The CDR3 region is CASSLELAARDEQYF. In DNA form, the CDR3 reads TGCGCCAGCAGCTTGGAGCTGGCTGCCAGGGACGAGCAGTACTTC.

This clonotype was observed a handful of times. The chain links TRBV7-6 to TRBJ1-4; D remains unclear. The CDR3 consists of 11 residues. Germline-derived CDR1 and CDR2 are SGHVS and FNYEAQ. V was shortened by 8 bases and J by 7 bases, with 8 bases between the two germline ends. CDR3 in amino acids: CASGVGEKLFF. CDR3 nucleotide sequence: TGTGCCAGCGGCGTGGGTGAAAAACTGTTTTTT.

The chain links TRBV4-3 to TRBJ2-3; 10 nucleotides agree with TRBD2. V trimming: 4 bases; J trimming: 5 bases; junction bases outside the gene matches: 9. Germline CDR1 LGHNA, CDR2 YSLEER. This CDR3 is built from 16 residues. DNA for the CDR3: TGCGCCAGCAGCCCCTCGAGCGGGGGGGCCGGAGATACGCAGTATTTT. Translated, it gives CASSPSSGGAGDTQYF.

The CDR3 nucleotides are TGTGCCAGCACGACCCAGTACTTC. This encodes CASTTQYF. This chain uses TRBV2 with TRBJ2-5, with D unclear. CDR1 and CDR2 from the germline V gene are SNHLY and FYNNEI. Trimming removed 7 bases from V and 7 bases from J, with 1 base in between. The CDR3 loop spans 8 amino acids.

The chain couples TRBV5-1 to TRBJ2-5, with D perhaps matching TRBD1 or TRBD2 (5 bases each). The CDR3 contains 14 residues. V was pared by 4 bases and J by 0 bases, with 10 bases between. Germline-derived CDR1 and CDR2 are SGHRS and YFSETQ. Here the CDR3 DNA reads TGCGCCAGCAGCCAGTGGGGGAACCAAGAGACCCAGTACTTC. Translation: CASSQWGNQETQYF.

In its sample, this clonotype was seen a few times. The chain couples TRBV4-1 to TRBJ2-1, with D perhaps matching TRBD2 (5 bases). The germline gives CDR1 MGHRA, CDR2 YSYEKL. The CDR3 consists of 16 residues. V lost 4 bases, J lost 0 bases, and 13 bases lay in between. The CDR3 sequence: CASSREGGSSYNEQFF. DNA for the CDR3: TGCGCCAGCAGCCGCGAGGGCGGAAGCTCCTACAATGAGCAGTTCTTC.